One and the same sample provided the 26 T cell receptor beta chains below, sequenced in a study of T cell changes during pregnancy in multiple sclerosis. Generated by immunoSEQ multiplex PCR, the TCRdb table keeps only in-frame clones and is missing some. The data show just under 80,000 clones, 90% to 95% seen once. This specimen was peripheral blood, taken in the first trimester of pregnancy. The origin of the receptors is a female donor with multiple sclerosis, enrolled in a pregnancy study.

J is TRBJ2-3 and V is TRBV27; the match to TRBD2 covers 10 bases. CDR3 size: 16 residues. Germline V lookup: CDR1 MNHEY, CDR2 SMNVEV (reference sequence). Unmatched junction bases numbered 12, after V lost 6 bases and J lost 6 bases. CDR3 DNA sequence: TGTGCCAGCAGGGATGTATCTAGCGGGAGAGGTGATACGCAGTATTTT. Its protein is CASRDVSSGRGDTQYF.

Only one count was recorded for this clone. The chain has TRBV5-1 and TRBJ2-7, with TRBD1 as a possible D gene (5 bases). Trimming shortened V by 1 base and J by 5 bases, and 10 bases separated the two germline ends. The CDR3 loop spans 13 amino acids. Germline CDR1 is SGHRS and CDR2 is YFSETQ. In DNA, the CDR3 is TGCGCCAGCAGCTTGCCCCAGGGCCACGAGCAGTACTTC. Amino acid sequence: CASSLPQGHEQYF.

The rearrangement uses TRBV6-6 and TRBJ2-1; D is perhaps TRBD1 (6 bases). The CDR3 spans 12 residues. V dropped 5 bases and J dropped 8 bases, with 10 bases sitting between them. In germline, CDR1 is MNHNY, CDR2 SVGAGI (reference sequence). CDR3 protein: CASSPQGYEQFF. The CDR3 bases are TGTGCCAGCAGTCCACAGGGATATGAGCAGTTCTTC.

The chain has TRBV2 and TRBJ2-2; tentative D call: TRBD2 (6 bases). The V end lost 6 bases, the J end lost 5 bases, and 13 bases lay between the germline ends. The CDR3 consists of 14 residues. Germline lookup yields CDR1 SNHLY and CDR2 FYNNEI. The CDR3 DNA reads TGTGCCAGCAGATCGGGACTTACGACCGGGGAGCTGTTTTTT. It translates to CASRSGLTTGELFF.

The V and J genes are TRBV5-8 and TRBJ2-3, with TRBD2 as a possible D gene (6 bases). The CDR3 loop spans 20 amino acids. CDR1 is SGHTS, CDR2 YDEGEE, per germline. V was shortened by 0 bases and J by 1 base, with 24 bases between the two germline ends. The CDR3 sequence is CASSLALGLAGLRGTDTQYF. CDR3 sequence (DNA): TGTGCCAGCAGCTTGGCCCTGGGACTGGCCGGCTTAAGAGGCACAGATACGCAGTATTTT.

This clone has a single count. V and J are TRBV30 and TRBJ1-2; 9 bases are shared with TRBD1. Trimming took 4 bases from V and 6 from J; bases not matched to a gene: 6. The CDR3 covers 13 residues. CDR1 is GTSNPN and CDR2 is SVGIG in the germline V gene (reference sequence). Here the CDR3 reads CAWIETGGHGYTF. The CDR3 DNA reads as TGTGCCTGGATTGAGACAGGGGGACATGGCTACACCTTC.

The J gene is TRBJ2-7, the V gene TRBV10-3, with unresolved D. The CDR3 is 12 amino acids. The V end was cut by 4 bases, the J end by 7 bases, with 11 bases between. Germline CDR1 and CDR2: ENHRY and SYGVKD. CDR3 in DNA: TGTGCCATCAGTGTCCAGGCGAGAGAGCAGTACTTC. It yields the protein CAISVQAREQYF.

The chain has TRBV19 and TRBJ2-6, with 9 bases that match TRBD1. Germline V gene lookup returns CDR1 LNHDA and CDR2 SQIVND (reference sequence). V lost 5 bases to trimming and J lost 0 bases; unmatched junction nucleotides: 5. The CDR3 spans 17 residues. The CDR3 sequence is CASSGDREFSGANVLTF. In nucleotides, the CDR3 is TGTGCCAGTAGTGGGGACAGGGAATTCTCTGGGGCCAACGTCCTGACTTTC. Drawing the rest from reference TRBV19 and TRBJ2-6, the complete variable domain is DGGITQSPKYLFRKEGQNVTLSCEQNLNHDAMYWYRQDPGQGLRLIYYSQIVNDFQKGDIAEGYSVSREKKESFPLTVTSAQKNPTAFYLCASSGDREFSGANVLTFGAGSRLTVL.

The V gene is TRBV5-1, the J gene TRBJ1-4; 7 bases align to TRBD1. There are 14 residues in the CDR3. Germline values: CDR1 SGHRS, CDR2 YFSETQ. Trimming cost V 0 bases and J 8 bases; bases outside gene matches: 4. CDR3 DNA: TGCGCCAGCAGCTTGGGACAGGGAGCGGAAAAACTGTTTTTT. Translating gives CASSLGQGAEKLFF.

The chain couples TRBV5-1 to TRBJ1-5; a weak D match, TRBD1 (6 bases). V shed 4 bases and J shed 0 bases, with 14 bases lying between them. This CDR3 is 16 amino acids long. Germline V gene lookup returns CDR1 SGHRS and CDR2 YFSETQ. Written as DNA, the CDR3 is TGCGCCAGCAGCCCCGGGACACTGAATAGCAATCAGCCCCAGCATTTT. Protein: CASSPGTLNSNQPQHF.

The chain is built from TRBV6-4 and TRBJ2-1; tentatively, D is TRBD2 (6 bases). Trimming shortened V by 3 bases and J by 0 bases, and 9 bases separated the two germline ends. CDR3 length: 15 residues. From germline, CDR1 is MRHNA and CDR2 SNTAGT. CDR3 sequence reads: CASSESGSSYNEQFF. The CDR3 DNA reads TGTGCCAGCAGTGAGTCCGGGAGCTCCTACAATGAGCAGTTCTTC.

The J gene is TRBJ1-2, the V gene TRBV28; the D gene is possibly TRBD1 (6 bases). The V end lost 3 bases, the J end lost 7 bases, and 15 bases lay between the germline ends. CDR3 length equals 14 residues. The germline gives CDR1 MDHEN, CDR2 SYDVKM. CDR3 sequence (DNA): TGTGCCAGCAGTTTGGAAACAGGGCGAGGTGGCTACACCTTC. It translates to CASSLETGRGGYTF.

The V and J genes are TRBV6-5 and TRBJ1-5, with D perhaps matching TRBD1 (6 bases). Deletions cut 0 bases from V and 5 bases from J, with 11 bases between. The CDR3 is 15 residues long. Germline V gene lookup returns CDR1 MNHEY and CDR2 SVGAGI. The CDR3 DNA reads as TGTGCCAGCAGTTACTCGGCAGGGGCGGATCAGCCCCAGCATTTT. Protein: CASSYSAGADQPQHF.

This sequence joins TRBV10-3 and TRBJ2-1, with D tentatively TRBD1 (6 bases). The CDR3 sequence is 14 residues long. Trimming stripped 3 bases from V and 6 bases from J, with 12 bases between. Germline V lookup: CDR1 ENHRY, CDR2 SYGVKD. The CDR3 sequence: CAISEGTTFNEQFF. CDR3 coding DNA: TGTGCCATCAGTGAAGGGACAACATTCAATGAGCAGTTCTTC.

This clone occurred once. The chain recombines TRBV6-5 with TRBJ2-4; tentatively, D is TRBD1 (5 bases). Trimming left V 4 bases short and J 6 bases short, with 13 bases between. Per germline, CDR1 MNHEY and CDR2 SVGAGI. The CDR3 runs to 14 residues. The CDR3 loop is CASSSRVIRNIQYF. The CDR3 DNA reads TGTGCCAGCAGTTCCAGGGTAATCAGAAACATTCAGTACTTC.

As DNA, the CDR3 is TGTGCCAGCACCTCCCCGGCGGGCTCCTACGAGCAGTACTTC. This codes for CASTSPAGSYEQYF. V is TRBV13 and J is TRBJ2-7, with D possibly being TRBD2 (5 bases). The CDR3 sequence is 14 residues long. V was shortened by 7 bases and J by 0 bases, with 13 bases between the two germline ends. Germline values: CDR1 PRHDT, CDR2 FYEKMQ (reference sequence).

V usage is TRBV10-3 and J usage is TRBJ1-1; 7 nucleotides align to TRBD1. This CDR3 has 13 amino acids. CDR1 ENHRY and CDR2 SYGVKD come from the germline V gene. V trimming: 5 bases; J trimming: 3 bases; junction bases outside the gene matches: 3. The CDR3 protein is CAISYRGDTEAFF. CDR3 sequence (DNA): TGTGCCATCAGTTACAGGGGAGACACTGAAGCTTTCTTT.

The gene calls are TRBV28 and TRBJ2-7; D uncertain. Trimming shortened V by 2 bases and J by 2 bases, and 10 bases separated the two germline ends. The CDR3 sequence is 14 residues long. Germline V gene sequence: CDR1 MDHEN, CDR2 SYDVKM. The CDR3 region is CASSLLEYTYEQYF. Here the CDR3 DNA reads TGTGCCAGCAGTTTACTAGAATATACCTACGAGCAGTACTTC.

The chain recombines TRBV4-3 with TRBJ2-7; the D gene is possibly TRBD2 (6 bases). This CDR3 is built from 16 residues. Deletions cut 0 bases from V and 0 bases from J, with 12 bases between. From germline, CDR1 is LGHNA and CDR2 YSLEER. The CDR3 region is CASSQDRGSGSYEQYF. CDR3 in DNA: TGCGCCAGCAGCCAAGACCGGGGGTCCGGCTCCTACGAGCAGTACTTC.

The chain uses TRBV19 and TRBJ1-2, with a tentative D call TRBD1 (6 bases). The CDR3 contains 16 residues. The V gene's germline CDR1 is LNHDA and CDR2 SQIVND (reference sequence). Deletions cut 1 base from V and 4 bases from J, with 16 bases between. The CDR3 loop reads CASSIVPQQGSYGYTF. The CDR3 DNA is TGTGCCAGTAGTATAGTACCCCAACAGGGAAGCTATGGCTACACCTTC.

The CDR3 DNA is TGTGCCACCAGCAGATACGGGGATAATCAGCCCCAGCATTTT. It yields the protein CATSRYGDNQPQHF. This chain joins TRBV15 and TRBJ1-5; D is undetermined. The CDR3 covers 14 residues. Deletions cut 2 bases from V and 4 bases from J, with 9 bases between. The germline CDR1 and CDR2 sequences are LNHNV and YYDKDF (reference sequence).

V gene TRBV23-1 combines with J gene TRBJ1-1; D not resolved. TRBV23-1 is an ORF, with its function uncertain. The V end lost 0 bases, the J end lost 4 bases, and 15 bases lay between the germline ends. The CDR3 is made up of 16 amino acids. This chain's CDR3 is CASSQSLREGSTEAFF. Written as DNA, the CDR3 is TGCGCCAGCAGTCAATCGCTCCGGGAGGGTAGCACTGAAGCTTTCTTT.

This clone occurred a few times. The chain employs TRBV7-2 and TRBJ2-1, with a weak D call TRBD1 (6 bases). CDR1 SGHTA and CDR2 FQGNSA come from the germline V gene. The CDR3 extends over 13 amino acids. Trimming pared 2 bases from V and 7 bases from J, leaving 9 bases between. CDR3 DNA sequence: TGTGCCAGCAGCTTACACAGGGATAATGAGCAGTTCTTC. Protein: CASSLHRDNEQFF.

J is TRBJ2-1 and V is TRBV5-4, with TRBD2 matching over 10 bases. J was trimmed by 9 bases and V by 4 bases; bases with no gene match: 7. Germline lookup yields CDR1 SGHNT and CDR2 YYREEE (reference sequence). This CDR3 is built from 14 residues. CDR3 in amino acids: CASSPSGSVGEQFF. CDR3 nucleotide sequence: TGTGCCAGCAGCCCTAGCGGGAGCGTGGGTGAGCAGTTCTTC.

The genes are TRBV7-2 and TRBJ2-2, with D tentatively TRBD1 (5 bases). The CDR3 runs to 14 residues. Trimming left V 5 bases short and J 7 bases short, with 14 bases between. In germline, CDR1 is SGHTA, CDR2 FQGNSA. CDR3 sequence (DNA): TGTGCCAGCAGCCCCGGACAAGTAAGCGGGGAGCTGTTTTTT. This sequence encodes CASSPGQVSGELFF. The whole variable domain, filled in from reference TRBV7-2 and TRBJ2-2, reads GAGVSQSPSNKVTEKGKDVELRCDPISGHTALYWYRQSLGQGLEFLIYFQGNSAPDKSGLPSDRFSAERTGGSVSTLTIQRTQQEDSAVYLCASSPGQVSGELFFGEGSRLTVL.

The chain combines TRBV4-3 with TRBJ2-7; 11 bases match TRBD1. This CDR3 has 15 amino acids. J gave up 3 bases and V 5 bases, and 6 bases lay outside the gene matches. Germline V gene lookup returns CDR1 LGHNA and CDR2 YSLEER. CDR3 amino acids: CASSSGTGGNYEQYF. The CDR3 DNA reads as TGCGCCAGCAGCAGCGGGACAGGGGGAAACTACGAGCAGTACTTC.